The present T cell receptor beta chain was sequenced within a study of blood T cell repertoires in COVID-19. In the authors' workflow: Counts of nucleated cells, estimated from reference gene primer amplification, were obtained. Libraries were prepared by immunoSEQ multiplex PCR; TCRdb keeps only in-frame clonotypes and omits some of them. V, J and clone size are taken as reported in that table, and D and trimming were inferred from the DNA itself. The sample has hundreds of thousands of clones, about 89% seen once; the top ten hold 7.8%. Germline V CDR1 and CDR2: SGHRS, YFSETQ. The length of the CDR3 is 16 residues. V lost 1 base to trimming and J lost 0 bases, with 11 bases between them.

Material for sequencing was peripheral blood. This chain joins TRBV5-1 and TRBJ2-1; D is unclear. The TCR was taken from a woman aged 50 to 60 who had recovered from COVID-19. This chain's CDR3 is CASSLLKLSSYNEQFF. The CDR3 DNA follows: TGCGCCAGCAGCTTGTTGAAACTTTCCTCCTACAATGAGCAGTTCTTC.